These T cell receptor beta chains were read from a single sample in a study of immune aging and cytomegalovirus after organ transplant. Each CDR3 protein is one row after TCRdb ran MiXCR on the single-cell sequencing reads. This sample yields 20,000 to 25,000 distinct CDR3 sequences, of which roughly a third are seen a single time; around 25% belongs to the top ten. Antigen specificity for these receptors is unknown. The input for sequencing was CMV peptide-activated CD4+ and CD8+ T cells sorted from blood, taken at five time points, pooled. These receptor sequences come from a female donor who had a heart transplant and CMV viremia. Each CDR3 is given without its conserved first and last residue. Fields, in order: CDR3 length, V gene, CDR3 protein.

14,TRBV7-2,ASSLGSGGAYNEQF
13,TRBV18,ASSPPPGTNYGYT
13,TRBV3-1,ASSPTLAPSYEQY
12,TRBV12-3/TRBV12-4,ASSVGTPPSEQY
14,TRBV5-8,ASSLGGYSSYNEQF
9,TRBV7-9,ASSPGYEQY
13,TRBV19,ASSRTGGNTGELF
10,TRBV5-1,ASSLMEETQY
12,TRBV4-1,ASSLWEVGYGYT
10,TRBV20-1,SATQGGNTIY
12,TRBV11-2,AGSLDPGGAKPY
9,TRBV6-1,ASSVREKLF
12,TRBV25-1,ASSGSRTLYGYT
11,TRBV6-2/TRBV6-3,ASSYSDGYEQY
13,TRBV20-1,SARDSGGSGVTQY
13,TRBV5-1,ASSFGGEWSYEQY
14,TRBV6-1,ASSEAGTGPRAEAF
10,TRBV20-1,SGLQGDTEAF
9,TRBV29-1,SGSVGTEAF
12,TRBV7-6,ASSLAGGNQPQH
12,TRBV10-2,ASSELAGVYEQF
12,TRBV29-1,SVDRLAGGPEQF
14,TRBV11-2,ASSPHGGFGTDTQY
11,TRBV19,ASSQAGRTEAF
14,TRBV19,ASSARTGLRPYEQY
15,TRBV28,ASSSGTSTLGNQPQH
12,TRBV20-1,SARGLAGYNVQF
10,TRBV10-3,AISESEKTQY
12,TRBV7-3,ASSPGTHSYEQY
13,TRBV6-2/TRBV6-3,ASRPSRTGLGEQY
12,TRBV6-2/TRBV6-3,ASSYSMGHLEAF
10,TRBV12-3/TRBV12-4,ASSSIADEQF
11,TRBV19,ASSIDRRAEAF
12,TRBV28,ASSLWPVLSPLH
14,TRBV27,ASSPWTGQGNQPQH
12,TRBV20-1,SATSGLLSNEQF
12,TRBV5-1,ASSEGWNTGELF
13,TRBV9,ASSGERDRPYGYT
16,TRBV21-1,ASTSGLAGRGSYNEQF
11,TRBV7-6,ASSLAGAPRQF
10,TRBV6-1,ASAADSYGRY
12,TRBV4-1,ASSVSSGANVLT
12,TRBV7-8,ASSFQRVTDTQY
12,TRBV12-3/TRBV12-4,ASSPTRGMGTQY
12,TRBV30,AWSRSSAKNIQY
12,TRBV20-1,SAREGTRVGERY
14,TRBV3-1,ASSQGLAGPWVEQY
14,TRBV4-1,ASSQDWGSAAGKLF
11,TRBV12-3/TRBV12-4,ASSLLGGSPLH
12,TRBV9,ASGGGVPYNEQF